This record concerns one T cell receptor beta chain sequence. This clone's antigen is unknown. No much larger clone is present one base from it, and per-base qualities are unavailable. Synthetic TCR analog templates were spiked into each PCR to estimate absolute template abundance from read counts. The immunoSEQ assay was used to amplify TCRbeta CDR3 regions from genomic DNA with bias-controlled V and J gene primers. Sequencing of rearranged TCRbeta segments was performed at approximately 20X coverage. Per the authors' processing: Sequencing errors were corrected by clustering, and CDR3s were annotated against IMGT so that V, D and J genes could be assigned. Out-of-frame and stop-codon sequences were excluded, and only productive TCRbeta rearrangements were used in downstream analyses. Clonality was computed as one minus Shannon entropy normalized by the log of the number of unique productive sequences. Clones differing between time points or between blood and tumor were identified by Fisher's exact test with Benjamini-Hochberg correction at adjusted p below 0.01. Entries here come from immuneACCESS through TCRdb and include only in-frame sequences with V and J called. Some clones fail to appear in such tables; in the studies checked, an unresolved V gene covers under half of the shortfall, and the cause of the remainder is unknown. V, J and clone size are taken as reported in that table, and D and trimming were inferred from the DNA itself. The sample contains about 44,000 clones, roughly nine tenths of them found a single time. The top ten constitute about 7.3% of the sample.

This entry comes from a study of PD-L1 blockade in urothelial cancer (dated by TCRdb to 2015 to 2018). In terms of the full investigation: Every patient began therapy in about 2014 and was given atezolizumab 1,200 mg intravenously every 3 weeks. About 10 patients achieved durable clinical benefit and approximately 19 did not. Pretreatment tumor samples, along with matched peripheral blood serially collected before and after atezolizumab treatment, were subjected to TCR sequencing. Patients had an ECOG performance status of 0 or 1 and had received between 0 and 3 prior chemotherapy regimens. In the same patients who had TCR sequencing, pretreatment tumors also underwent whole exome sequencing and RNA sequencing. Blood samples were analyzed 3 weeks after the start of treatment (second dose) and 6 weeks after the start of treatment. Around 29 patients had pretreatment blood TCR-seq, about 25 had at least one posttreatment blood collection, and about 25 had tumor TCR-seq. The study was an exploratory multi-omic analysis of somatic, immune and clinical correlates of response to PD-L1 blockade with atezolizumab in urothelial cancer. Blood samples yielded a median of roughly 150,000 T cells and more than 80,000 unique TCRs, with median clonality around 0.083. About 85% of the roughly 29 patients were males with bladder-origin urothelial cancer, and about 65% of the 29 reported a prior smoking history. Durable clinical benefit meant progression-free survival longer than 6 months, and TCR features were also tested against progression-free and overall survival. Study-wide findings and limitations: At 3 weeks after the start of treatment, tumor-associated TCR clones in peripheral blood had expanded more in patients with durable benefit (n ≈ 20, p = 0.022). Because of the small sample size (n ≈ 29) and the many exploratory analyses performed, the results are intended to be regarded as hypothesis-generating. Improved progression-free and overall survival was found to be associated with pretreatment peripheral blood TCR clonality below the median.

Explained via the paper, the time point label denotes: peripheral blood 6 weeks after treatment start. A total of under 35 patients with locally advanced or metastatic urothelial carcinoma, treated at Memorial Sloan Kettering on a trial protocol, made up the cohort. Peripheral blood mononuclear cells were collected from each patient pretreatment and during treatment, giving between 1 and 8 total time points per patient. The Qiagen DNeasy Blood extraction kit was used to purify genomic DNA from total PBMCs and tumor samples. Collected pretreatment and during treatment, PBMCs were isolated and stored as previously described. V is cut back by 8 bases and J by 1 base, with 6 bases in the junction unmatched. From its cysteine to its phenylalanine, the CDR3 spans 14 amino acids. The DNA shown is the 42-base CDR3, in frame from base 1. CDR1 and CDR2 were assigned from the germline V gene (reference sequence) as MNHNY and SVGAGI.

The specimen comprised PBMCs, sampled around atezolizumab (anti-PD-L1) treatment. The chain was built from TRBV6-6 and TRBJ2-7, with TRBD2 identical over 9 junction bases. This TCR came from a man between 65 and 85 years old with urothelial cancer. The CDR3: CASAKAGGSYEQYF. The nucleotide sequence is TGTGCCAGCGCCAAAGCGGGAGGTTCCTACGAGCAGTACTTC.